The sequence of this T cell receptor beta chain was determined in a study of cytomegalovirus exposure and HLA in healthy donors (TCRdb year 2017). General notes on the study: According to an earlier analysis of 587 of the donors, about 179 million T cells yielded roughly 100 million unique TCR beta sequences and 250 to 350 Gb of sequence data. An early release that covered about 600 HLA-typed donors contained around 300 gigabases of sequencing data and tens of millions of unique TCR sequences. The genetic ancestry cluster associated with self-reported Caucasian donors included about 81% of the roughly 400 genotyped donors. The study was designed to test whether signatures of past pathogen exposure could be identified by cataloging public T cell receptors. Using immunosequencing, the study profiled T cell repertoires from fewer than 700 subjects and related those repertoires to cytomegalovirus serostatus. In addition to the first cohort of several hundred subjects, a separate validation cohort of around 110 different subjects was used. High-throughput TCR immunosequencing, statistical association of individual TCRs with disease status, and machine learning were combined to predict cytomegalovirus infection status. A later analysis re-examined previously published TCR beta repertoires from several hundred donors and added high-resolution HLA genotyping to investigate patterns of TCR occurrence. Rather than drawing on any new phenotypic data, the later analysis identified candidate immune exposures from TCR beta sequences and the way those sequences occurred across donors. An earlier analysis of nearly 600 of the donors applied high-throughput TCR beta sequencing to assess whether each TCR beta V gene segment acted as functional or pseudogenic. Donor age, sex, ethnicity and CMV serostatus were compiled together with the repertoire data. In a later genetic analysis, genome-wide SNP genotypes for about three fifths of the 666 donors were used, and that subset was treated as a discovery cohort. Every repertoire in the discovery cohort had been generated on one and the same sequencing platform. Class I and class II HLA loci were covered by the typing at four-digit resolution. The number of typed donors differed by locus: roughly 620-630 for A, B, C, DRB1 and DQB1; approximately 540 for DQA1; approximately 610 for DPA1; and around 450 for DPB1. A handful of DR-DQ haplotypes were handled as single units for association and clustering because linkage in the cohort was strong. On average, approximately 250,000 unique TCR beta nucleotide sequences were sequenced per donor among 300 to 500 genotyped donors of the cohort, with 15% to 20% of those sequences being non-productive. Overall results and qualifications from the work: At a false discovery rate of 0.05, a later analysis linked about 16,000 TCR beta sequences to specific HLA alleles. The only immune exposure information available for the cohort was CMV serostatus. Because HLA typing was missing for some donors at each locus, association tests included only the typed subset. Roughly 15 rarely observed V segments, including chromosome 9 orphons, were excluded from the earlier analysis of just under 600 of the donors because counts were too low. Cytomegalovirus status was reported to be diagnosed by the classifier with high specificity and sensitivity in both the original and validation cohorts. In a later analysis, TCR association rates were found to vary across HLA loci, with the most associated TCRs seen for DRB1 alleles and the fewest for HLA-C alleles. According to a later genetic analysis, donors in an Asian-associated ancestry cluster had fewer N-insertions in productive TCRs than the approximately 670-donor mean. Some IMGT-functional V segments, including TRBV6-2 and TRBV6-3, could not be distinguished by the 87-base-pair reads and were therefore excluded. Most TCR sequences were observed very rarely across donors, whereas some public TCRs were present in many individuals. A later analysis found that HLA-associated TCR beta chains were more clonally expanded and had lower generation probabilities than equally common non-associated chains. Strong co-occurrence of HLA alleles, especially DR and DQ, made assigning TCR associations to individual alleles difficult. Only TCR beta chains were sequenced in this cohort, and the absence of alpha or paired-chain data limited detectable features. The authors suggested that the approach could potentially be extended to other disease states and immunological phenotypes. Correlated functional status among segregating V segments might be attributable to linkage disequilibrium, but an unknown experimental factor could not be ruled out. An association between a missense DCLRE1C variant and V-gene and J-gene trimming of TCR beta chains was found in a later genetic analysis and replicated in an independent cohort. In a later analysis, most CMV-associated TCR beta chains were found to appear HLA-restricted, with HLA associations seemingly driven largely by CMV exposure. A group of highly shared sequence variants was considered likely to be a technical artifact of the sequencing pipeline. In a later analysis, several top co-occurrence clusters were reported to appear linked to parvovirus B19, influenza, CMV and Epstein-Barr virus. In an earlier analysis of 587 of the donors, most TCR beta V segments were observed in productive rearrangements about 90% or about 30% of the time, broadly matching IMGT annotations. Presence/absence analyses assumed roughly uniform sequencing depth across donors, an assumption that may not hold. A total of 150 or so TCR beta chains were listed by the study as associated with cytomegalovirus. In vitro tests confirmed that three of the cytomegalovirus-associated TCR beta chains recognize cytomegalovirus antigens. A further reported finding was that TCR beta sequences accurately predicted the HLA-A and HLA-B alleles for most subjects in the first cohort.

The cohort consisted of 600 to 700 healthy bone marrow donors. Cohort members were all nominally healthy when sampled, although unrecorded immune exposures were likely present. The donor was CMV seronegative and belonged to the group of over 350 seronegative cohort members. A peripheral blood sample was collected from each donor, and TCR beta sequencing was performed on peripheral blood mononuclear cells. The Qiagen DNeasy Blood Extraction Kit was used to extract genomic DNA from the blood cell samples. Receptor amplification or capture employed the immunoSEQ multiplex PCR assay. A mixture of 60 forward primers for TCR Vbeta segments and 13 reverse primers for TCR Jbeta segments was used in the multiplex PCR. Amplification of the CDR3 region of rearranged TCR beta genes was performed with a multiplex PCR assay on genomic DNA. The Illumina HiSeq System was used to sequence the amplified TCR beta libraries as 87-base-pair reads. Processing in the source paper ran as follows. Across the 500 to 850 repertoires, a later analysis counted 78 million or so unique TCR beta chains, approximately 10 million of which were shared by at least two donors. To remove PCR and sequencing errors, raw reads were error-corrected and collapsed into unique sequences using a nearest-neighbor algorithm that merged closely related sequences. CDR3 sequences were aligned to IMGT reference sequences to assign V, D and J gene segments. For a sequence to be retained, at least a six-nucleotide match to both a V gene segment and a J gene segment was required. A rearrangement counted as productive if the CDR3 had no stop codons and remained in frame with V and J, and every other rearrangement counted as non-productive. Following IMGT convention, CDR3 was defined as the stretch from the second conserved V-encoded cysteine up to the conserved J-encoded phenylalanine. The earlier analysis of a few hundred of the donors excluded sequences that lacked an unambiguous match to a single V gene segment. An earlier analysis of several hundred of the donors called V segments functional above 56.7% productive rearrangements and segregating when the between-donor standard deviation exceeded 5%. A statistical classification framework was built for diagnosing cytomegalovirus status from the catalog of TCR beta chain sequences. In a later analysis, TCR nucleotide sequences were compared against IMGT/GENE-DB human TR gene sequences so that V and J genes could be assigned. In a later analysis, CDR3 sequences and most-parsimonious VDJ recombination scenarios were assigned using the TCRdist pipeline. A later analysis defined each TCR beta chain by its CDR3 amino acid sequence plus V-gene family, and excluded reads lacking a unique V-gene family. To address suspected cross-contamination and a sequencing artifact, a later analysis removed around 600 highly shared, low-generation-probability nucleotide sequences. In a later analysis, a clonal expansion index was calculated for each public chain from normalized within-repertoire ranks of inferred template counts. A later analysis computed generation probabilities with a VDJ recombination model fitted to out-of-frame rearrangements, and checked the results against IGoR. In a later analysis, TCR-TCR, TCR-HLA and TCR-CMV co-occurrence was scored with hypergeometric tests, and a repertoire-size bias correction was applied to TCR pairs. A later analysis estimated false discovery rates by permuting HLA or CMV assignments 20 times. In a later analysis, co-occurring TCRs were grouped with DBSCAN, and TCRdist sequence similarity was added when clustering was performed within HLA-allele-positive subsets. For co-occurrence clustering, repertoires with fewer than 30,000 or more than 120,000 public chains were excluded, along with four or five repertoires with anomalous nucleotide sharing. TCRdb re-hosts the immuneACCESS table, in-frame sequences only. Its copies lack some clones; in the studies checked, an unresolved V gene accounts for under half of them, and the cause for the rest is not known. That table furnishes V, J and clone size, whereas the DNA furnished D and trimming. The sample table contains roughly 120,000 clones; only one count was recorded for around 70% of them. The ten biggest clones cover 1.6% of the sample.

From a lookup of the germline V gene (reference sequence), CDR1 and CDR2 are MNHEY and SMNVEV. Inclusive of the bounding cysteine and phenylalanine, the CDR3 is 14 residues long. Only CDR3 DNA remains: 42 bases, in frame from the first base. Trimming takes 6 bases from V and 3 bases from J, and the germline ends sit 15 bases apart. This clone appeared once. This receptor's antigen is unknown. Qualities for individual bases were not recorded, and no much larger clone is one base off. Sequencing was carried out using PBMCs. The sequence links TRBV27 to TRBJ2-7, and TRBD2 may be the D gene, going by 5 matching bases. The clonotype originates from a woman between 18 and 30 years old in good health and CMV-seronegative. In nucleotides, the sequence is TGTGCCAGCAGGGACGGACTTGACTACTACGAGCAGTACTTC. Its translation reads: CASRDGLDYYEQYF.